The T cell receptor (beta chain) described here comes from a study of monozygotic twins with inflammatory bowel disease. The CDR3 consists of 15 residues. Looked up from germline, CDR1 is WSHSY and CDR2 is SAAADI. Each CDR3 protein gets one entry in TCRdb, which reprocessed the 5' RACE reads and gives no DNA. In total, the table holds about 160,000 distinct CDR3 sequences. The genes are TRBV10-2 and TRBJ2-3; lacking DNA, the TRBD2 call made by TCRdb goes unchecked. This receptor was taken from a human donor with ulcerative colitis or Crohn's disease, or a healthy co-twin of an affected twin (not recorded which). The sequenced sample was blood. CDR3 sequence reads: CASSELRLAGATQYF.